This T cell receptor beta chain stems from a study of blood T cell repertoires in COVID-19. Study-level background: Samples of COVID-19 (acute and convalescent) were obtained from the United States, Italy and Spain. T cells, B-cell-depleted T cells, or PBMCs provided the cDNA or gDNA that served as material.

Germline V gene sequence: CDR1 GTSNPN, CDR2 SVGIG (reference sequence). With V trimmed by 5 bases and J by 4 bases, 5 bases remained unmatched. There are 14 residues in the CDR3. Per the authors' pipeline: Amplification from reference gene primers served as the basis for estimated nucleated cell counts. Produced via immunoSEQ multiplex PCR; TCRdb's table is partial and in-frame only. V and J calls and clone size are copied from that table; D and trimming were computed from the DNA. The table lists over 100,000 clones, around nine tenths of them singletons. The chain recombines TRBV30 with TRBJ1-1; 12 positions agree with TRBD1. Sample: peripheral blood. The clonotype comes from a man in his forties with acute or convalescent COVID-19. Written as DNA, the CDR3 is TGTGCCTGGGGGACAGGGGGCATCGGCACTGAAGCTTTCTTT. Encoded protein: CAWGTGGIGTEAFF.